This entry features one T cell receptor (beta chain) sequence. Its antigen remains unknown. This record belongs to a study of cytomegalovirus exposure and HLA in healthy donors. The study, taken as a whole, reports: In an earlier analysis, most TCR beta V segments were productive about 87% or about 30% of the time. In a later analysis, an Asian-associated ancestry cluster reportedly showed fewer N-insertions than the roughly 710-donor mean.

Germline V CDR1 and CDR2: LNHDA, SQIVND (reference sequence). This CDR3 comprises 13 residues. V was shortened by 9 bases and J by 2 bases, with 11 bases between the two germline ends. Researchers ran the PCR with 60 Vbeta and 13 Jbeta primers. The method was immunoSEQ multiplex PCR; TCRdb's version includes in-frame clones alone and lacks a portion of them. Of around 140,000 clones listed, 76% are singletons. Healthy people donating bone marrow made up the donors. Nominally healthy donors provided the samples, though records likely missed some immune exposures. This sequence was found in a female donor in good health and CMV-seropositive. The chain recombines TRBV19 with TRBJ1-5, with D unclear. Sequencing was done on a sample of PBMCs. The CDR3 reads CASSRVGNQPQHF. The DNA for the CDR3 is TGTGCCAGCTCCCGGGTGGGCAATCAGCCCCAGCATTTT.